This TCR beta chain was profiled in a study of blood T cell repertoires in COVID-19. Trimming removed 7 bases from V and 7 bases from J; junction bases left unmatched: 4. This CDR3 contains 13 residues. Germline V gene data show CDR1 as SNHLY and CDR2 as FYNNEI. This clone was seen more than once but under ten times. Source study methods: Amplified reference gene primers provided the basis for estimating nucleated cell counts. This table comes from immunoSEQ multiplex PCR, and its TCRdb copy is limited to in-frame clones, with some not included. The DNA gave D and trimming, while V, J and clone size come from that table. Of some 200,000 clones in the sample, 80% were seen once.

This sequence joins TRBV2 and TRBJ1-6; 7 positions agree with TRBD1. The sequence came from a human donor in a cohort sampled during active COVID-19. The sequencing input was peripheral blood. The CDR3 nucleotides are TGTGCCAGCAATCCGGACAGGAATTCACCCCTCCACTTT. Residues: CASNPDRNSPLHF.